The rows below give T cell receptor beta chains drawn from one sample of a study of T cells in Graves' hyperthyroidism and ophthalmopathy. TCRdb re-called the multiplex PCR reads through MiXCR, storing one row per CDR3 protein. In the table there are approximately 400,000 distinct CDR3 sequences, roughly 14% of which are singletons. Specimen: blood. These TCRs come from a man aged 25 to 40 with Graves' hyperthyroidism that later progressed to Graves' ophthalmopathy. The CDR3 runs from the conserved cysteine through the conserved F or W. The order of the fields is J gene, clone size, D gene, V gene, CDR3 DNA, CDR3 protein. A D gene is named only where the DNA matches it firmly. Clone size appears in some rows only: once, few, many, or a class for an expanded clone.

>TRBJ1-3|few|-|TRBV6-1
TGTGCCAGCTCCTTTCGCAGGGAAACTGGAAACACCATATATTTT
CASSFRRETGNTIYF
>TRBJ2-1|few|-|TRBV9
TGTGCCAGCAGCGTAGGATGGTCAGAGCAGTTCTTC
CASSVGWSEQFF
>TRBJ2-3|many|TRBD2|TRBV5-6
TGTGCCAGCAGCTTGGGGACTAGCGGGATCTTCACAGATACGCAGTATTTT
CASSLGTSGIFTDTQYF
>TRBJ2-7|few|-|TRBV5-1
TGCGCCAGCAGCCCTGGCAACCGCTACGAGCAGTACTTC
CASSPGNRYEQYF
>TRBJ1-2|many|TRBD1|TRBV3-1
TGTGCCAGCAGCCCCACATCAGGGGGGATCTATGGCTACACCTTC
CASSPTSGGIYGYTF
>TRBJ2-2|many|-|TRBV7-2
TGTGCCAGCAGCGCCCGAAGGAACACCGGGGAGCTGTTTTTT
CASSARRNTGELFF
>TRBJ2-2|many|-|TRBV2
TGTGCCAGCAACCCTACTAGCCCGAGTCGGACCGGGGAGCTGTTTTTT
CASNPTSPSRTGELFF
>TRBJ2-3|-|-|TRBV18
TGTGCCAGCTCATCCCGGGAGATGTCAGATACGCAGTATTTT
CASSSREMSDTQYF
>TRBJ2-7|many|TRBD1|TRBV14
TGTGCCAGCAGAAAACAGGGGGCGAGGGAGCAGTACTTC
CASRKQGAREQYF
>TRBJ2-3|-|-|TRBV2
TGTGCCAGCAGAGATTTCCCTAGCACAGATACGCAGTATTTT
CASRDFPSTDTQYF
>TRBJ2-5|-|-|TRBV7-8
TGTGCCAGCAGCTTGTCCAGGGGGAGGGAGACCCAGTACTTC
CASSLSRGRETQYF
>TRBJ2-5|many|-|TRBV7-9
TGTGCCAGCAGCTACTTATCGGGCCAAGAGACCCAGTACTTC
CASSYLSGQETQYF
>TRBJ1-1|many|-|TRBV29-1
TGCAGCGTTGACACCTTCGGTACTGAAGCTTTCTTT
CSVDTFGTEAFF
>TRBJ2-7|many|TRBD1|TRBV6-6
TGTGCCAGCAGTTACTCGGGACAGGGGGCCTACGAGCAGTACTTC
CASSYSGQGAYEQYF
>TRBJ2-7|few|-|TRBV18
TGTGCCAGCTCACTTTCTTCCCGGGACGAGCAGTACTTC
CASSLSSRDEQYF
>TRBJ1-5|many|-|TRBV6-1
TGTGCCAGCAGTGAAGCCGCGGGGCATTGGGCCAATCAGCCCCAGCATTTT
CASSEAAGHWANQPQHF
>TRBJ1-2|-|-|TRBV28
TGTGCCAGCAGATATACAGGCTATGGCTACACCTTC
CASRYTGYGYTF
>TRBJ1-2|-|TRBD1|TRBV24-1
TGTGCCACCAGACAGACAGGGAACTATGGCTACACCTTC
CATRQTGNYGYTF
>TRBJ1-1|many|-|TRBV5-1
TGCGCCAGCAGCATGGACAGTAACACTGAAGCTTTCTTT
CASSMDSNTEAFF
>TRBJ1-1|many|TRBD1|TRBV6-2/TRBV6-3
TGTGCCAGCAGCCTCAGGGGGCCTGAAGCTTTCTTT
CASSLRGPEAFF
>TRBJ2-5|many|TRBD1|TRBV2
TGTGCCAGCAGTGGACAGGGGGCCCAAGAGACCCAGTACTTC
CASSGQGAQETQYF
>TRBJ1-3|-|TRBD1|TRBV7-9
TGTGCCAGCAGCTGGCGGGGGACAGGGGCTGGAAACACCATATATTTT
CASSWRGTGAGNTIYF
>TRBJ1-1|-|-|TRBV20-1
TGCAGTGCTAGAGTGAAAAACACTGAAGCTTTCTTT
CSARVKNTEAFF
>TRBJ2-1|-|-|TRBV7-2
TGTGCCAACCTCATGAGTAGACAGGAGCAGTTCTTC
CANLMSRQEQFF
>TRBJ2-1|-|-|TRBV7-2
TGTGCCAGCAGCTTACGAAGGGGGGACAATGAGCAGTTCTTC
CASSLRRGDNEQFF
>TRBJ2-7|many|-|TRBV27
TGTGCCAGCAGCTCTGCATGGGGCAGTGAGCAGTACTTC
CASSSAWGSEQYF
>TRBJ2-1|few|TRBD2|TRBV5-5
TGTGCCAGCAGCTTGGTTTCCGGGGGGGGCCGCAATGAGCAGTTCTTC
CASSLVSGGGRNEQFF
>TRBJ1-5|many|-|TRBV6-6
TGTGCCAGCAGTTACTCGCCCGGGAATCAGCCCCAGCATTTT
CASSYSPGNQPQHF
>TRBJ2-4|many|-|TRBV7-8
TGTGCCAGCAGCTTGGGGACCCGGGGTTCCCTAGCCAAAAACATTCAGTACTTC
CASSLGTRGSLAKNIQYF
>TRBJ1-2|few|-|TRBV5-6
TGTGCCAGCAGCTTGGGGGCCCAGCCGGACAAGGCCTATGGCTACACCTTC
CASSLGAQPDKAYGYTF
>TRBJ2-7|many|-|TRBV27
TGTGCCAGCACTTTTACCCATGGGGGTTACGAGCAGTACTTC
CASTFTHGGYEQYF
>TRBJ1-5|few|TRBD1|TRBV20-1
TGCAGTGCTAGAGAGTCCCTGACAGGGCTTCAGCCCCAGCATTTT
CSARESLTGLQPQHF
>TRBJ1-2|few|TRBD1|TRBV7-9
TGTGCCAGCAGCCGGTGGCGGGGACAGGCTAACTATGGCTACACCTTC
CASSRWRGQANYGYTF
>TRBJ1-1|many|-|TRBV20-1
TGCAGGGGCTCACAGGGCATGAACACTGAAGCTTTCTTT
CRGSQGMNTEAFF